A selection of T cell receptor beta chains follows, all from one sample in a study of cytomegalovirus exposure and HLA in healthy donors. Measured with immunoSEQ multiplex PCR; TCRdb has only the in-frame clones, and not every one. Altogether 120,000 or so clones are present, 70% to 80% being singletons, with the ten largest covering more than 9%. Material: PBMCs. Receptor source: a woman aged 45-65 years in good health and CMV-seropositive. The CDR3 runs from the conserved cysteine through the conserved F or W. A D gene is named only where the DNA matches it firmly. Size is stated for part of the rows, as once, few or many counts, or as a class when the clone is expanded.

D gene,V gene,clone size,J gene,CDR3 protein,CDR3 DNA
-,TRBV10-3,-,TRBJ1-2,CAISDLAESYGYTF,TGTGCCATCAGTGACCTGGCAGAATCTTATGGCTACACCTTC
-,TRBV6-5,-,TRBJ2-7,CASSLDRYEQYF,TGTGCCAGCAGTTTGGACAGATACGAGCAGTACTTC
-,TRBV6-5,few,TRBJ1-5,CASKGGADQPQHF,TGTGCCAGTAAGGGAGGGGCGGATCAGCCCCAGCATTTT
-,TRBV6-1,-,TRBJ1-5,CASGEVSNQPQHF,TGTGCCAGCGGGGAGGTATCCAATCAGCCCCAGCATTTT
-,TRBV5-6,-,TRBJ2-2,CASTMGRNTGELFF,TGTGCCAGCACCATGGGGCGGAACACCGGGGAGCTGTTTTTT
-,TRBV7-9,few,TRBJ1-1,CASSFIGGTEAFF,TGTGCCAGCAGCTTCATCGGAGGCACTGAAGCTTTCTTT
-,TRBV9,few,TRBJ1-2,CASSPRGGGYTF,TGTGCCAGCAGCCCCCGCGGGGGTGGCTACACCTTC
TRBD1,TRBV7-2,once,TRBJ2-7,CASSLAGQGTRYEQYF,TGTGCCAGCAGCTTAGCCGGACAGGGAACACGGTACGAGCAGTACTTC
TRBD1,TRBV6-5,few,TRBJ1-4,CASSRTGNEKLFF,TGTGCCAGCAGCCGGACAGGGAATGAAAAACTGTTTTTT
-,TRBV10-3,-,TRBJ2-5,CAISESYGGQETQYF,TGTGCCATCAGTGAATCCTACGGGGGTCAAGAGACCCAGTACTTC
TRBD1,TRBV28,once,TRBJ2-7,CASISDRGTSEQYF,TGTGCCAGCATTTCGGACAGGGGGACTAGCGAGCAGTACTTC
-,TRBV30,-,TRBJ1-1,CAWAGDGSTEAFF,TGTGCCTGGGCCGGGGATGGGAGCACTGAAGCTTTCTTT
TRBD1,TRBV6-5,few,TRBJ2-3,CASSTQTGADTQYF,TGTGCCAGCAGTACCCAGACAGGGGCAGATACGCAGTATTTT
-,TRBV5-1,-,TRBJ2-1,CASSRETDLSYNEQFF,TGCGCCAGCAGCCGTGAGACAGATCTATCCTACAATGAGCAGTTCTTC
-,TRBV29-1,few,TRBJ1-1,CSVAMTRSNTEAFF,TGCAGCGTCGCGATGACAAGATCGAACACTGAAGCTTTCTTT
TRBD1,TRBV10-3,-,TRBJ1-1,CAIRRTGENTEAFF,TGTGCCATCAGGAGGACAGGGGAGAACACTGAAGCTTTCTTT
-,TRBV2,-,TRBJ1-4,CASSERSWGGGEKLFF,TGTGCCAGCAGTGAAAGGTCCTGGGGAGGTGGGGAAAAACTGTTTTTT
-,TRBV19,-,TRBJ2-7,CASSIDSDSLYEQYF,TGTGCCAGTAGTATAGATTCGGACAGCCTCTACGAGCAGTACTTC
TRBD1,TRBV5-8,few,TRBJ1-4,CASSLGDSTGINEKLFF,TGTGCCAGCAGCTTGGGGGATTCGACAGGGATCAATGAAAAACTGTTTTTT
-,TRBV7-9,-,TRBJ2-5,CASSLGATWPSYF,TGTGCCAGCAGTCTAGGGGCCACATGGCCCTCGTACTTC
TRBD1,TRBV19,-,TRBJ1-1,CASSTTGLDTEAFF,TGTGCCAGTAGTACGACAGGGTTGGACACTGAAGCTTTCTTT
-,TRBV19,-,TRBJ1-4,CASTKEATYNNEKLFF,TGTGCCAGTACCAAGGAGGCGACGTACAACAATGAAAAACTGTTTTTT
TRBD1,TRBV23-1,few,TRBJ1-1,CASSQSRDSDTEAFF,TGCGCCAGCAGTCAATCGAGGGACAGCGACACTGAAGCTTTCTTT
-,TRBV19,-,TRBJ2-2,CASSIDRVTGELFF,TGTGCCAGTAGTATAGATCGGGTCACCGGGGAGCTGTTTTTT
-,TRBV5-1,-,TRBJ1-5,CASSPGQGGQPQHF,TGCGCCAGCAGCCCCGGCCAGGGAGGACAGCCCCAGCATTTT
-,TRBV10-3,-,TRBJ2-3,CAISPALGATDTQYF,TGTGCCATCAGCCCCGCCTTGGGCGCCACAGATACGCAGTATTTT
-,TRBV19,-,TRBJ1-5,CASRPTENSNQPQHF,TGTGCCAGTAGACCAACAGAGAATAGCAATCAGCCCCAGCATTTT
TRBD1,TRBV9,-,TRBJ2-3,CASSRYRGRDTDTQYF,TGTGCCAGCAGCAGATACAGGGGGCGGGACACAGATACGCAGTATTTT
TRBD1,TRBV19,-,TRBJ2-4,CASSLDRATKNIQYF,TGTGCCAGTAGTCTCGACAGGGCGACCAAAAACATTCAGTACTTC
-,TRBV4-2,few,TRBJ1-3,CASSQETGYWGTIYF,TGTGCCAGCAGCCAAGAAACAGGGTATTGGGGCACCATATATTTT
-,TRBV4-3,-,TRBJ1-2,CASSQTQGMGGYTF,TGCGCCAGCAGCCAAACCCAGGGGATGGGGGGCTACACCTTC
-,TRBV11-2,-,TRBJ1-4,CASSLVEGGREKLFF,TGTGCCAGCAGCTTAGTAGAGGGGGGGCGTGAAAAACTGTTTTTT
-,TRBV2,few,TRBJ1-1,CASSRGMNTEAFF,TGTGCCAGCTCGCGGGGGATGAACACTGAAGCTTTCTTT
TRBD1,TRBV6-1,-,TRBJ2-7,CASRDRALTYEQYF,TGTGCCAGCAGGGACAGGGCCCTTACCTACGAGCAGTACTTC
-,TRBV7-2,-,TRBJ1-1,CASSLAPGLNTEAFF,TGTGCCAGCAGCTTAGCGCCGGGATTGAACACTGAAGCTTTCTTT
-,TRBV19,-,TRBJ2-1,CASKVDRKNNEQFF,TGTGCCAGTAAAGTCGACAGAAAAAACAATGAGCAGTTCTTC
-,TRBV5-1,-,TRBJ1-3,CASSLGDFSGNTIYF,TGCGCCAGCAGCTTGGGGGACTTCTCTGGAAACACCATATATTTT
-,TRBV2,-,TRBJ1-4,CASSERRGSGKLFF,TGTGCCAGCAGTGAAAGGCGGGGTTCAGGAAAACTGTTTTTT
TRBD1,TRBV10-3,once,TRBJ2-1,CAISERDRISNEQFF,TGTGCCATCAGTGAGCGGGACAGAATCTCCAATGAGCAGTTCTTC
TRBD1,TRBV7-3,-,TRBJ2-1,CASSLAGGIGDEQFF,TGTGCCAGCAGCTTAGCAGGGGGCATAGGCGATGAGCAGTTCTTC
-,TRBV5-8,-,TRBJ1-4,CASSPRGGGRTNEKLFF,TGTGCCAGCAGCCCGCGTGGCGGGGGGCGGACTAATGAAAAACTGTTTTTT
-,TRBV5-1,-,TRBJ2-2,CASSLTDTNTGELFF,TGCGCCAGCAGTTTGACTGATACGAACACCGGGGAGCTGTTTTTT
-,TRBV30,-,TRBJ1-1,CAWSVVGGNTEAFF,TGTGCCTGGAGTGTAGTGGGGGGGAACACTGAAGCTTTCTTT